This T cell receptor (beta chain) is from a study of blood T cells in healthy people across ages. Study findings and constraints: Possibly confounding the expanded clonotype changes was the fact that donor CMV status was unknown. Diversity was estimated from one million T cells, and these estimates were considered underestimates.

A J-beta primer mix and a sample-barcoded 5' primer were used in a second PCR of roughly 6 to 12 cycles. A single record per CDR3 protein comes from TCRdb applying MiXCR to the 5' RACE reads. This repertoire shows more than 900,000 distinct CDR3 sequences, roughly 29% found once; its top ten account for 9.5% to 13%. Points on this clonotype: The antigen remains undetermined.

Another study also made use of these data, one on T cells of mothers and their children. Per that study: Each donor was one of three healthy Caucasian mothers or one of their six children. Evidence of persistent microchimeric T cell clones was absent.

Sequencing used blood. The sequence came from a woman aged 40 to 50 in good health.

The CDR3 reads CASRNPNYGYTF. Written as DNA, the CDR3 is TGTGCCAGCAGGAACCCTAACTATGGCTACACCTTC. V gene TRBV12-3 or TRBV12-4 combines with J gene TRBJ1-2; D is unresolved. The CDR3 contains 12 residues. Trimming removed 6 bases at V and 0 bases at J, with 5 bases between.